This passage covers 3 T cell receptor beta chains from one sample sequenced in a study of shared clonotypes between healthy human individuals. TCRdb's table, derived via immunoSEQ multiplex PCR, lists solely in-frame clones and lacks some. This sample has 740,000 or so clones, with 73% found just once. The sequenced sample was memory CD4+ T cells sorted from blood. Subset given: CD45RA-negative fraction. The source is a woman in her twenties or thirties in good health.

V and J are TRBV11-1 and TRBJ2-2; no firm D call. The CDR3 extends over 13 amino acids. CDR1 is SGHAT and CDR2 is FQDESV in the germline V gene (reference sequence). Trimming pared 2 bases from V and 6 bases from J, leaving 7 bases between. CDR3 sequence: CASSLSEPGELFF. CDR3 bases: TGTGCCAGCAGCTTATCGGAACCCGGGGAGCTGTTTTTT. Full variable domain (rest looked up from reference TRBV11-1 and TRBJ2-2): EAEVAQSPRYKITEKSQAVAFWCDPISGHATLYWYRQILGQGPELLVQFQDESVVDDSQLPKDRFSAERLKGVDSTLKIQPAELGDSAMYLCASSLSEPGELFFGEGSRLTVL.

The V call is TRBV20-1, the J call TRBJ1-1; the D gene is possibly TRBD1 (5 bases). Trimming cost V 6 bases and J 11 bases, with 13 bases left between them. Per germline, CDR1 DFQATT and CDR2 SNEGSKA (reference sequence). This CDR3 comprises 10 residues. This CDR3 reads CSAKPGEAFF. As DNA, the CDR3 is TGCAGTGCCAAGCCGGGGGAGGCTTTCTTT.

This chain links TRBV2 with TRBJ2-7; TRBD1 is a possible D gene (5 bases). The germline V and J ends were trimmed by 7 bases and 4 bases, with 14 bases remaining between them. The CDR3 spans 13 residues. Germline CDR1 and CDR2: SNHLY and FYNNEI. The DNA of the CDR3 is TGTGCCAGCATCTCGCCAGGGTGGTACGAGCAGTACTTC. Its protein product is CASISPGWYEQYF.